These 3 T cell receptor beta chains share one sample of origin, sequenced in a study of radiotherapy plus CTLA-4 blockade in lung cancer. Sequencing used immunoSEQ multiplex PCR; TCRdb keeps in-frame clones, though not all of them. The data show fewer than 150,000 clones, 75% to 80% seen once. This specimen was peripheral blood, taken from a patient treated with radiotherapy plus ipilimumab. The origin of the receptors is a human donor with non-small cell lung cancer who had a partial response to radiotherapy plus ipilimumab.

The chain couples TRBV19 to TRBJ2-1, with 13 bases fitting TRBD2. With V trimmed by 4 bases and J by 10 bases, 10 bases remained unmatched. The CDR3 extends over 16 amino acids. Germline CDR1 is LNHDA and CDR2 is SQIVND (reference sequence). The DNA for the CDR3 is TGTGCCAGTAGTACCCCCGGGACTAGCGGGACTCAGGAGCAGTTCTTC. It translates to CASSTPGTSGTQEQFF.

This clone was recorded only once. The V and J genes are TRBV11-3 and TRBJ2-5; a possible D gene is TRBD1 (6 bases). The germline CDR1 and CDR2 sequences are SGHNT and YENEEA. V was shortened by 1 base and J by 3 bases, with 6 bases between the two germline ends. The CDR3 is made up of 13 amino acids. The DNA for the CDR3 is TGTGCCAGCAGCTTAGGGACAGAAGAGACCCAGTACTTC. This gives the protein CASSLGTEETQYF.

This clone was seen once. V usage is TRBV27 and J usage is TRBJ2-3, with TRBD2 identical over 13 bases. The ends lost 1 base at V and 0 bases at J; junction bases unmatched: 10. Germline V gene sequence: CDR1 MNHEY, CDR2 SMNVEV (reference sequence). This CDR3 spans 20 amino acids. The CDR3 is CASSLLGGTSGTWSTDTQYF. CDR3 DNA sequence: TGTGCCAGCAGTTTATTAGGGGGGACTAGCGGGACGTGGAGCACAGATACGCAGTATTTT.